This is a list of T cell receptor beta chains from one sample in a study of blood T cells in healthy people across ages. TCRdb called the 5' RACE reads again in MiXCR, with one record for every CDR3 protein. The table includes about 1.4 million distinct CDR3 sequences, roughly 59% detected once. The sample comprised blood. All receptors derive from a man aged 18 to 30 in good health. The CDR3 runs from the conserved cysteine through the conserved F or W. A D gene is named only where the DNA matches it firmly.

d_call | v_call | cdr3_aa
NA | TRBV12-3/TRBV12-4 | CASSLGGSRPYEQYF
NA | TRBV4-3 | CASSPSLRAGAVDEQFF
NA | TRBV4-1 | CASSERVGETQYF
NA | TRBV7-2 | CASSSPPGQPVHGYTF
NA | TRBV29-1 | CSVDWDTGELFF
NA | TRBV29-1 | CSVIREGSYEQYF
NA | TRBV25-1 | CASSESTRFLGYTF
TRBD1 | TRBV20-1 | CSAIRDRGYIQYF
NA | TRBV6-5 | CASSFTLRETQYF
TRBD1 | TRBV12-3/TRBV12-4 | CASSLDGTGADEQYF
NA | TRBV2 | CTSTLGTAHYGYTF
NA | TRBV20-1 | CSAQRASGEYNEQFF
TRBD1 | TRBV3-1 | CASSPQGGKGYGYTF
TRBD2 | TRBV7-9 | CASSGLATRETQYF
NA | TRBV12-3/TRBV12-4 | CASSPGVGALGNEKLFF
NA | TRBV4-1 | CASSQGALRYF
NA | TRBV29-1 | CSVESGTHYNEQFF
NA | TRBV5-1 | CASRDPELAKNIQYF
TRBD2 | TRBV7-2 | CASSLEGTSGSHEQYF
TRBD1 | TRBV20-1 | CRAGTDNSPLHF
NA | TRBV29-1 | CSVRGQGSGELFF
NA | TRBV20-1 | CSVGQQFF
NA | TRBV21-1 | CASSKGKITDTQYF
NA | TRBV20-1 | CSARPIREQGAHEQYF
TRBD1 | TRBV7-8 | CASSRTGKVREQYF
NA | TRBV5-1 | CASSSGTASSYEQYF